These 2 T cell receptor beta chains were all obtained from the same sample, sequenced in a study of Ad26.COV2.S vaccination and SARS-CoV-2 variants. Treatment denoted: about 20 received Ad26.COV2.S at low or high dose, single or two shots; about 5 received placebo; per-sample allocation not given. Each sample was drawn 63 days after the first injection (of vaccine or placebo). Clones were sequenced by immunoSEQ multiplex PCR, and TCRdb holds only the in-frame ones, with some missing. The sample holds a few hundred thousand clones; over 75% are singletons and the top ten take 3.6%. Sample: peripheral blood, taken in a trial of Ad26.COV2.S vaccine versus placebo. These receptors were collected from a person between 18 and 65 years old who received the Ad26.COV2.S COVID-19 vaccine or a placebo.

The rearrangement joins TRBV2 to TRBJ1-2, with a tentative D call TRBD1 (5 bases). Trimming took off 4 bases at V and 1 base at J, with 13 bases between the two ends. The CDR3 runs 15 residues. Per germline, CDR1 SNHLY and CDR2 FYNNEI. CDR3 DNA: TGTGCCAGCAGTGGGGGGGACGGTTATAACTATGGCTACACCTTC. Encoded protein: CASSGGDGYNYGYTF.

The J gene is TRBJ2-3, the V gene TRBV28; D unclear. This CDR3 contains 14 residues. V was trimmed by 7 bases and J by 1 base, leaving 12 bases between them. Germline V gene lookup returns CDR1 MDHEN and CDR2 SYDVKM. CDR3 nucleotides: TGTGCCAGCACCCAGGCAGTCGGCACAGATACGCAGTATTTT. This translates into CASTQAVGTDTQYF.